This TCR beta chain was captured in a study of cytomegalovirus exposure and HLA in healthy donors (dated by TCRdb to about 2017). In the study overall: An earlier analysis of approximately 600 of the donors reported about 250 Gb of sequence data and around 110 million unique TCR beta sequences from about 179 million T cells. About 280 gigabases of sequencing data and roughly 81 million unique TCR sequences made up an early release that covered roughly 670 HLA-typed donors. The genetic ancestry cluster associated with self-reported Caucasian donors included 80% to 90% of the roughly 360 genotyped donors. The aim of the study was to test whether cataloging public T cell receptors could identify signatures of past pathogen exposure. The T cell repertoires of several hundred subjects were profiled by immunosequencing and related to cytomegalovirus serostatus. Along with the 666-subject first cohort, a separate validation cohort of over 90 different subjects was used. High-throughput TCR immunosequencing, statistical association of individual TCRs with disease status, and machine learning were combined to predict cytomegalovirus infection status. In a later analysis, previously published TCR beta repertoires from about 640 donors were re-analyzed and high-resolution HLA genotyping was added so that TCR occurrence patterns could be studied. Rather than drawing on any new phenotypic data, the later analysis identified candidate immune exposures from TCR beta sequences and the way those sequences occurred across donors. An earlier analysis of approximately 640 of the donors applied high-throughput TCR beta sequencing to assess whether each TCR beta V gene segment acted as functional or pseudogenic. Donor age, sex, ethnicity and CMV serostatus were collected together with the repertoire data. A later genetic analysis took genome-wide SNP genotypes for about three fifths of the roughly 670 donors and used that subset as a discovery cohort. Every repertoire in the discovery cohort had been generated on one and the same sequencing platform. Class I and class II HLA loci were covered by the typing at four-digit resolution. Typing coverage differed by locus: A, B, C, DRB1 and DQB1 were typed in about 620-630 donors, DQA1 in roughly 510, DPA1 in some 600, and DPB1 in 472. Because of strong linkage in the cohort, roughly five DR-DQ haplotypes were treated as single units for association and clustering. Among a few hundred genotyped donors of the cohort, an average of about 240,000 unique TCR beta nucleotide sequences were sequenced per donor, approximately 20% of them non-productive. Overall study outcomes, separate from this receptor: An earlier analysis of approximately 500 of the donors showed that most TCR beta V segments appeared in productive rearrangements either about 90% or about 30% of the time, which broadly matched IMGT annotations. In a later analysis, the rate of TCR association differed among HLA loci, with DRB1 alleles having the most associated TCRs and HLA-C alleles having the fewest. Only TCR beta chains were sequenced in this cohort, and the absence of alpha or paired-chain data limited detectable features. Because HLA typing was unavailable for some donors at each locus, only the typed subset was used in association tests. In a later analysis, 16,951 TCR beta sequences were associated with specific HLA alleles at a false discovery rate of 0.05. According to a later analysis, parvovirus B19, influenza, CMV and Epstein-Barr virus appeared linked to several top co-occurrence clusters. Linkage disequilibrium might explain the correlated functional status among segregating V segments, but an unknown experimental factor could not be excluded. A group of highly shared sequence variants was considered likely to be a technical artifact of the sequencing pipeline. When HLA alleles, especially DR and DQ, strongly co-occurred, attributing TCR associations to individual alleles was difficult. In a later genetic analysis, a missense DCLRE1C variant was associated with V-gene and J-gene trimming of TCR beta chains, and the association was replicated in an independent cohort. Cytomegalovirus status was reported to be diagnosed by the classifier with high specificity and sensitivity in both the original and validation cohorts. The 87-base-pair reads could not distinguish some IMGT-functional V segments, including TRBV6-2 and TRBV6-3, so those segments were excluded. A later analysis found that most CMV-associated TCR beta chains appeared HLA-restricted, with HLA associations seemingly driven largely by CMV exposure. CMV serostatus was the only immune exposure information available for the cohort. Seventeen rarely observed V segments, including chromosome 9 orphons, were excluded from the earlier analysis of approximately 600 of the donors because counts were too low. The authors suggested that the approach could potentially be extended to other disease states and immunological phenotypes. A further reported finding was that TCR beta sequences accurately predicted the HLA-A and HLA-B alleles for most subjects in the first cohort. The presence/absence analyses assumed that sequencing depth was roughly uniform across donors, and that assumption may not be true. Across donors, most TCR sequences were observed very rarely, whereas some public TCRs were present in many individuals. In vitro tests confirmed that three of the cytomegalovirus-associated TCR beta chains recognize cytomegalovirus antigens. The study gave a list of about 150 TCR beta chains associated with cytomegalovirus. In a later analysis, HLA-associated TCR beta chains were found to be more clonally expanded and to have lower generation probabilities than equally common non-associated chains. A later genetic analysis reported fewer N-insertions in productive TCRs among donors in an Asian-associated ancestry cluster than the roughly 700-donor mean.

Libraries were built with the immunoSEQ multiplex PCR assay. A mixture of 60 forward primers for TCR Vbeta segments and 13 reverse primers for TCR Jbeta segments was used in the multiplex PCR. Amplification of the CDR3 region of rearranged TCR beta genes was performed with a multiplex PCR assay on genomic DNA. On the Illumina HiSeq System, the amplified TCR beta libraries were sequenced as 87-base-pair reads. Regarding the original processing steps: Across the 500 to 750 repertoires, a later analysis counted around 80 million unique TCR beta chains, around 11 million of which were shared by at least two donors. To remove PCR and sequencing errors, raw reads were error-corrected and collapsed into unique sequences using a nearest-neighbor algorithm that merged closely related sequences. CDR3 sequences were aligned to IMGT reference sequences to assign V, D and J gene segments. Each retained sequence needed at least a six-nucleotide match to both a V gene segment and a J gene segment. A rearrangement counted as productive if the CDR3 had no stop codons and remained in frame with V and J, and every other rearrangement counted as non-productive. CDR3 was defined according to IMGT convention as the region running from the second conserved V-encoded cysteine to the conserved J-encoded phenylalanine. In an earlier analysis of 500 to 650 of the donors, sequences lacking an unambiguous match to a single V gene segment were excluded. An earlier analysis of fewer than 750 of the donors called V segments functional above 56.7% productive rearrangements and segregating when the between-donor standard deviation exceeded 5%. To diagnose cytomegalovirus status from the catalog of TCR beta chain sequences, a statistical classification framework was built. V and J gene assignment, in a later analysis, came from comparing TCR nucleotide sequences with IMGT/GENE-DB human TR gene sequences. A later analysis assigned CDR3 sequences and most-parsimonious VDJ recombination scenarios with the TCRdist pipeline. A later analysis defined each TCR beta chain by its CDR3 amino acid sequence plus V-gene family, and excluded reads lacking a unique V-gene family. As a way to deal with suspected cross-contamination and a sequencing artifact, a later analysis dropped under 600 nucleotide sequences that were highly shared and had low generation probability. In a later analysis, a clonal expansion index was calculated for each public chain from normalized within-repertoire ranks of inferred template counts. In a later analysis, generation probabilities were computed with a VDJ recombination model fitted to out-of-frame rearrangements, and the resulting probabilities were checked against IGoR. In a later analysis, hypergeometric tests were used to score TCR-TCR, TCR-HLA and TCR-CMV co-occurrence, with a repertoire-size bias correction applied to TCR pairs. False discovery rates were estimated in a later analysis by permuting HLA or CMV assignments 20 times. A later analysis grouped co-occurring TCRs with DBSCAN, adding TCRdist sequence similarity when clustering within HLA-allele-positive subsets. Repertoires with fewer than 30,000 or more than 120,000 public chains, plus five repertoires with anomalous nucleotide sharing, were excluded from co-occurrence clustering. TCRdb holds this immuneACCESS table with in-frame rearrangements only. Some clones are missing; in checked studies, unresolved V genes explain under half, and the rest has no known cause. The V and J calls and clone size are taken from that table; D and trimming were inferred from the DNA. For this sample the table gives about 160,000 clones, of which around three quarters were detected only once. Less than 2% of the sample belongs to the ten largest clones.

V loses 2 bases of germline sequence and J loses 1 base, and the interval between the two ends is 10 bases. Taken from cysteine to phenylalanine, the CDR3 has 15 residues. The retained sequence is limited to the CDR3, 45 bases, with the frame set at the first base. CDR1 SEHNR and CDR2 FQNEAQ are derived from the germline V gene (reference sequence). Remarks on this clone: No antigen is known for it. Base qualities were left out, and no much larger clone turns up one base away.

The cohort consisted of 666 healthy bone marrow donors. At the time of sampling, all cohort members were nominally healthy, though unrecorded immune exposures were likely present. The donor tested CMV seronegative, placing the donor among the 352 seronegative members of the cohort. Each donor provided a peripheral blood sample, and peripheral blood mononuclear cells were used for TCR beta sequencing. The Qiagen DNeasy Blood Extraction Kit was used to extract genomic DNA from the blood cell samples. This clonotype was obtained from a man in his forties or fifties in good health and CMV-seronegative. The chain is encoded by TRBV7-9 joined to TRBJ2-3, with the identity of the D gene unclear. Sequencing was performed on PBMCs. The DNA reads as follows: TGTGCCAGCAGCTTACCCCCCTCGGGCACAGATACGCAGTATTTT. The translation is CASSLPPSGTDTQYF. With the portions outside the CDR3 filled from the reference TRBV7-9 and TRBJ2-3 genes, the complete variable region becomes DTGVSQNPRHKITKRGQNVTFRCDPISEHNRLYWYRQTLGQGPEFLTYFQNEAQLEKSRLLSDRFSAERPKGSFSTLEIQRTEQGDSAMYLCASSLPPSGTDTQYFGPGTRLTVL.